This passage covers 15 T cell receptor beta chains from one sample sequenced in a study of blood T cell repertoires in COVID-19. The data were produced by immunoSEQ multiplex PCR, yet TCRdb's version contains in-frame clones alone and is incomplete. In the table there are 150,000 to 200,000 clones, about 88% of which are singletons. The sequencing sample was made of PBMCs or T cells enriched from blood (not recorded which). The receptors stem from a woman in her thirties or forties in a cohort exposed to, infected with or recovered from COVID-19 (not recorded which).

Notes on this clone: One end of the junction varies from germline; a read error may be responsible. The chain has TRBV3-1 (or the pseudogene TRBV3-2) and TRBJ1-1; TRBD1 might be the D (6 bases). Looked up from germline, CDR1 is LGHDT and CDR2 is YNNKEL (reference sequence). This CDR3 spans 15 amino acids. The CDR3 DNA reads as TGTGCCACCAGCCGCATTACAGGGAAGGGCACTGAAGCTTTCTTT. Its protein product is CATSRITGKGTEAFF.

This chain links TRBV6-5 with TRBJ2-7; 8 nucleotides agree with TRBD1. V was clipped by 8 bases and J by 3 bases; unmatched bases: 12. The CDR3 is 15 residues long. Germline CDR1 and CDR2: MNHEY and SVGAGI. The CDR3 sequence is CASGQGSLIDYEQYF. The CDR3 region has the DNA TGTGCCAGCGGACAGGGCAGTTTGATTGACTACGAGCAGTACTTC.

This clone was counted only a few times. The V call is TRBV6-5, the J call TRBJ2-7, with a weak D call TRBD2 (6 bases). The V gene lost 5 bases and the J gene lost 2 bases, with 16 bases spanning the gap. This CDR3 has 15 residues. Germline CDR1 reads MNHEY; CDR2 reads SVGAGI. CDR3 coding DNA: TGTGCCAGCAGTCCCCGCTGGGGACTCACCTACGAGCAGTACTTC. Amino acid sequence: CASSPRWGLTYEQYF.

The V call is TRBV13, the J call TRBJ1-6; no definite D call. Trimming cost V 2 bases and J 8 bases, with 10 bases left between them. The CDR3 is made up of 14 amino acids. Per germline, CDR1 PRHDT and CDR2 FYEKMQ (reference sequence). The CDR3: CASSLRGFDSPLHF. The DNA of the CDR3 is TGTGCCAGCAGCTTACGGGGTTTCGATTCACCCCTCCACTTT.

J is TRBJ2-2 and V is TRBV7-6; 10 positions match TRBD1. The CDR3 extends over 13 amino acids. V shed 5 bases and J 6 bases; nucleotides not matched to a gene: 0. Germline V gene lookup returns CDR1 SGHVS and CDR2 FNYEAQ. The CDR3 spells CASSGQGAGELFF. The CDR3 DNA follows: TGTGCCAGCAGCGGACAGGGGGCCGGGGAGCTGTTTTTT.

The chain has TRBV7-8 and TRBJ1-6; 9 bases line up with TRBD1. Germline V gene data show CDR1 as SGHVS and CDR2 as FQNEAQ. With V trimmed by 2 bases and J by 14 bases, 7 bases remained unmatched. This CDR3 has 14 residues. The CDR3 loop reads CASSLSGQGVTLHF. The CDR3 bases are TGTGCCAGCAGCTTATCGGGACAGGGCGTCACCCTCCACTTT.

The J gene is TRBJ1-6, the V gene TRBV28, with TRBD1 matching over 10 bases. J was trimmed by 9 bases and V by 5 bases; bases with no gene match: 7. Germline CDR1 is MDHEN and CDR2 is SYDVKM. CDR3 length equals 15 residues. The CDR3 here is CASSPSGQGVSPLHF. The CDR3 DNA is TGTGCCAGCAGTCCAAGCGGACAGGGGGTTTCACCCCTCCACTTT.

In this sample, this clone turned up once. The chain employs TRBV6-5 and TRBJ1-1; 8 bases fit TRBD1. The germline V gene encodes CDR1 MNHEY and CDR2 SVGAGI. The V gene end was trimmed by 5 bases and the J gene end by 6 bases; junction bases not matched to a gene: 11. This CDR3 contains 15 residues. The CDR3 protein is CASSIGQGARAEAFF. The CDR3 DNA follows: TGTGCCAGCAGTATCGGCCAGGGGGCGAGGGCTGAAGCTTTCTTT.

Concerning this clone itself: In the same sample, other DNA sequences code for this CDR3. J is TRBJ1-1 and V is TRBV19; D not resolved. The CDR3 loop spans 15 amino acids. The V gene's germline CDR1 is LNHDA and CDR2 SQIVND (reference sequence). Trimming removed 2 bases from V and 1 base from J, with 11 bases in between. Here the CDR3 reads CASSISPRGNTEAFF. The CDR3 DNA reads as TGTGCCAGTAGTATATCCCCGAGAGGGAACACTGAAGCTTTCTTT.

The chain couples TRBV11-2 to TRBJ1-1, with D possibly being TRBD1 (5 bases). Germline V CDR1 and CDR2: SGHAT, FQNNGV. This CDR3 contains 16 residues. Trimming cost V 1 base and J 1 base, with 13 bases left between them. The DNA for the CDR3 is TGTGCCAGCAGCTTAGCGTTCGGCAGGGCGAACACTGAAGCTTTCTTT. This translates into CASSLAFGRANTEAFF. Based on the CDR3 plus reference TRBV11-2 and TRBJ1-1, the full variable domain is EAGVAQSPRYKIIEKRQSVAFWCNPISGHATLYWYQQILGQGPKLLIQFQNNGVVDDSQLPKDRFSAERLKGVDSTLKIQPAKLEDSAVYLCASSLAFGRANTEAFFGQGTRLTVV.

The V and J genes are TRBV11-2 and TRBJ1-2, with TRBD1 as a possible D gene (5 bases). Trimming stripped 0 bases from V and 2 bases from J, with 10 bases between. The germline V gene encodes CDR1 SGHAT and CDR2 FQNNGV. The CDR3 spans 15 residues. CDR3 sequence reads: CASSLDPQGNYGYTF. CDR3 coding DNA: TGTGCCAGCAGCTTAGATCCCCAGGGCAACTATGGCTACACCTTC.

V gene TRBV3-1 (or the pseudogene TRBV3-2) combines with J gene TRBJ2-2; TRBD1 might be the D (8 bases). V was clipped by 8 bases and J by 4 bases, with 14 bases between them. CDR3 length: 14 residues. Germline V gives CDR1 LGHDT, CDR2 YNNKEL (reference sequence). CDR3 in DNA: TGTGCCAGCGCAACAGGGGGGGTCACCGGGGAGCTGTTTTTT. Its translation is CASATGGVTGELFF.

V usage is TRBV11-2 and J usage is TRBJ2-7; D might be TRBD2 (6 bases). The germline gives CDR1 SGHAT, CDR2 FQNNGV. The V end lost 2 bases, the J end lost 5 bases, and 13 bases lay between the germline ends. The CDR3 covers 14 residues. CDR3 in DNA: TGTGCCAGCAGCTTATCAGGAGGGAGGAACGAGCAGTACTTC. It encodes CASSLSGGRNEQYF. Filled out from reference TRBV11-2 and TRBJ2-7, the complete variable domain reads EAGVAQSPRYKIIEKRQSVAFWCNPISGHATLYWYQQILGQGPKLLIQFQNNGVVDDSQLPKDRFSAERLKGVDSTLKIQPAKLEDSAVYLCASSLSGGRNEQYFGPGTRLTVT.

The J gene is TRBJ1-2, the V gene TRBV19; no reliable D call. The germline V gene has CDR1 LNHDA and CDR2 SQIVND (reference sequence). The CDR3 consists of 12 residues. The V gene lost 4 bases and the J gene lost 4 bases, with 7 bases spanning the gap. For the CDR3, the DNA is TGTGCCAGTAGTAGAACGAGCTATGGCTACACCTTC. Its protein product is CASSRTSYGYTF. The full variable domain, rest sourced from reference TRBV19 and TRBJ1-2, is DGGITQSPKYLFRKEGQNVTLSCEQNLNHDAMYWYRQDPGQGLRLIYYSQIVNDFQKGDIAEGYSVSREKKESFPLTVTSAQKNPTAFYLCASSRTSYGYTFGSGTRLTVV.

The chain carries TRBV2 and TRBJ1-2; 8 bases map to TRBD1. With V trimmed by 1 base and J by 8 bases, 3 bases remained unmatched. This CDR3 is 13 amino acids long. CDR1 is SNHLY, CDR2 FYNNEI, per germline. The DNA of the CDR3 is TGTGCCAGCAGTGAAGGGACAGGGCAAGGCTACACCTTC. It codes for CASSEGTGQGYTF.